The clone carrying this TCR beta chain appeared many times. The germline V and J ends were trimmed by 3 bases and 2 bases, with 8 bases remaining between them. The germline V gene has CDR1 SEHNR and CDR2 FQNEAQ (reference sequence). The CDR3 has 13 residues. This specimen belongs to a study of identical twins. Template switching (which added a universal primer site) was used, and cDNA carried unique molecular identifiers. One entry per CDR3 protein results from TCRdb running MiXCR on the 5' RACE reads. The sample shows about 240,000 distinct CDR3 sequences, about an eighth of them seen only once. The sample was also reused in another study, on yellow fever vaccine responses in identical twins.

The chain employs TRBV7-9 and TRBJ2-7, with no clear D. The source of this sequence is a woman under 30 in good health. Sequenced: memory (CD45RO+) T cells sorted from blood. The CDR3 protein is CASSFQQAYEQYF. The CDR3 DNA reads as TGTGCCAGCAGCTTCCAACAAGCCTACGAGCAGTACTTC.